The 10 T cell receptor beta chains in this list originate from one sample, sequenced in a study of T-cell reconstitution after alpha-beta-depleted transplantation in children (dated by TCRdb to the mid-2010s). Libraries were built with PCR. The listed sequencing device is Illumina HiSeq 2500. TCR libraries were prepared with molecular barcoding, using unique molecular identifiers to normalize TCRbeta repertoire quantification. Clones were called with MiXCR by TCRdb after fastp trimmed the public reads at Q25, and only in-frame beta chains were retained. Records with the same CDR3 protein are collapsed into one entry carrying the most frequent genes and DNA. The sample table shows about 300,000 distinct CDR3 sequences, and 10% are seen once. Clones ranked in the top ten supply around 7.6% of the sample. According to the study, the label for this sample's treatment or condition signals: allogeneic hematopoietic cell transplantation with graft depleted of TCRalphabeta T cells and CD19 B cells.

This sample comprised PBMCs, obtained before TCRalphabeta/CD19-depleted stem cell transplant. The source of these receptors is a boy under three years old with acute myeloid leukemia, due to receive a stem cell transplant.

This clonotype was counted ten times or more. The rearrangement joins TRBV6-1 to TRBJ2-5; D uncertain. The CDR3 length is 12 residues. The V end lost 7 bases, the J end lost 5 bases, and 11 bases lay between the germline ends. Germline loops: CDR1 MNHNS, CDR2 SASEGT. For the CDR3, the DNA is TGTGCCAGCACCCCCCAGCAGGAGACCCAGTACTTC. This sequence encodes CASTPQQETQYF.

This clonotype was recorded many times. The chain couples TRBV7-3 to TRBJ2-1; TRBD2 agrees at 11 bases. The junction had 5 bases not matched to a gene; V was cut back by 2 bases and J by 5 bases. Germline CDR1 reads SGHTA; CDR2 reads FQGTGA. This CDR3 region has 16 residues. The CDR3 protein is CASSLYPSGRNNEQFF. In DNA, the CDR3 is TGTGCCAGCAGCTTATACCCTAGCGGGAGGAACAATGAGCAGTTCTTC.

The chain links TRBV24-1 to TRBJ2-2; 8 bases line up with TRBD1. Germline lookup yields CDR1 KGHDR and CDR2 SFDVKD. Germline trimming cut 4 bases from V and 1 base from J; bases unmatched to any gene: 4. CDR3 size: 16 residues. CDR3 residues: CATSDPGQVNTGELFF. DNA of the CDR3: TGTGCCACCAGTGACCCGGGACAGGTGAACACCGGGGAGCTGTTTTTT.

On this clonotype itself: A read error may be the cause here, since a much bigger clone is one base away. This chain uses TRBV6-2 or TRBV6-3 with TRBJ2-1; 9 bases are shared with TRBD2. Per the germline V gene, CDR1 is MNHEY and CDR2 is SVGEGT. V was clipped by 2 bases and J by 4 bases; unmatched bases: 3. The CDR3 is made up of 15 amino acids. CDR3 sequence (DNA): TGTGCCAGCAGTTACATCGGACTAGCGTACAATGAGCAGTTCTTC. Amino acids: CASSYIGLAYNEQFF.

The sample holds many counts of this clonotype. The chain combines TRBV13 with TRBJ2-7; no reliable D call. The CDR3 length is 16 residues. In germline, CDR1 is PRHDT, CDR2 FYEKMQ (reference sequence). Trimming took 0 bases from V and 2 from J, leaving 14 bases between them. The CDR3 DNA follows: TGTGCCAGCAGCTTAGGGGCGGATAGATCCCCCTACGAGCAGTACTTC. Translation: CASSLGADRSPYEQYF.

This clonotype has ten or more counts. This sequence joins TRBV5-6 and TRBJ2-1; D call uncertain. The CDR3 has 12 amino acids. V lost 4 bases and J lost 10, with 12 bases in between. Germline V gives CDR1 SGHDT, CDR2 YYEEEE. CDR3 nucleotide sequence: TGTGCCAGCAGCCTCCTCTTGAGGGAGCAGTTCTTC. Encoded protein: CASSLLLREQFF.

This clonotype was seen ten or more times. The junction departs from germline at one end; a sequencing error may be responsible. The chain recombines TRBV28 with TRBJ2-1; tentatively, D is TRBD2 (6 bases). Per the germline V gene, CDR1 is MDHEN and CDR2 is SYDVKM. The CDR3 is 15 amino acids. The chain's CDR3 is CASSFGGPLGGRGAF. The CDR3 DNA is TGTGCCAGCAGTTTTGGAGGGCCCCTGGGAGGCCGGGGTGCCTTC.

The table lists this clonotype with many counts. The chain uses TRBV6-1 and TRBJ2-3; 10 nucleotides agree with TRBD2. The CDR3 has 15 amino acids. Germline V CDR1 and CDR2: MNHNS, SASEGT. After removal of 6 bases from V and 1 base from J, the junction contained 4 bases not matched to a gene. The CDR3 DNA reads TGTGCCAGCAGGTCAAGCGGGGGGGGCACAGATACGCAGTATTTT. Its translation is CASRSSGGGTDTQYF.

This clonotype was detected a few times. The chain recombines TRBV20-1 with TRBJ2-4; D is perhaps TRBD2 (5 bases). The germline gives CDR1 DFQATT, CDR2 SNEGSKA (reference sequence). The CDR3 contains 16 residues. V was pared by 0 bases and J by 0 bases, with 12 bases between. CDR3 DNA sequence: TGCAGTGCTAGAGATCTCGGGGTTCTAGCCAAAAACATTCAGTACTTC. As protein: CSARDLGVLAKNIQYF.

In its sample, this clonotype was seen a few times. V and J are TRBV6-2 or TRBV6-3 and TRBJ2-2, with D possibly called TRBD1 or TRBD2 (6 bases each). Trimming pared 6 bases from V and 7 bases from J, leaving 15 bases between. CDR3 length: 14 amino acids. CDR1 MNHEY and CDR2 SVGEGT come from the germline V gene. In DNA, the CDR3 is TGTGCCAGCAGCCGAAGGGGGGCCAACGGGGAGCTGTTTTTT. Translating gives CASSRRGANGELFF.